The clone carrying this TCR beta chain was observed a few times. As yet, its antigen is unknown. The data originate from a study of T cells in Graves' hyperthyroidism and ophthalmopathy. Overall study results and limits: Among clonotypes expanded in thyroid above 0.001, most were also found in blood.

The CDR3 has 12 residues. CDR1 and CDR2 from the germline V gene are SQVTM and ANQGSEA. Amplification yielded TCR beta CDR3 regions, with RNA transcripts as the source. The HTBI primer set was used in a first-round RT-PCR of the TCR CDR3. One entry per CDR3 protein, called by TCRdb with MiXCR from the multiplex PCR reads. The repertoire consists of around 300,000 distinct CDR3 sequences, with over 11% occurring once and the leading ten covering roughly 25%. Diagnosis of hyperthyroidism was new in patients aged 18 to 65, and its duration was under 2 months. Diagnosing involved the use of clinical symptoms, serum thyroxine and TRAb, thyroid ultrasound and orbital computed tomography. The authors took PBMCs from 9.5 to 10 ml fresh peripheral blood.

V usage is TRBV29-1 and J usage is TRBJ2-5; possibly TRBD1 or TRBD2 for D (5 bases each). What was sequenced was blood. The receptor's source is a woman aged 25 to 39 with Graves' hyperthyroidism. CDR3 DNA: TGCAACCAAAAAAGGGGCGGGGAGACCCAGTACTTC. It codes for CNQKRGGETQYF. The variable domain in full, with the rest retrieved from reference TRBV29-1 and TRBJ2-5, is SAVISQKPSRDICQRGTSLTIQCQVDSQVTMMFWYRQQPGQSLTLIATANQGSEATYESGFVIDKFPISRPNLTFSTLTVSNMSPEDSSIYLCNQKRGGETQYFGPGTRLLVL.